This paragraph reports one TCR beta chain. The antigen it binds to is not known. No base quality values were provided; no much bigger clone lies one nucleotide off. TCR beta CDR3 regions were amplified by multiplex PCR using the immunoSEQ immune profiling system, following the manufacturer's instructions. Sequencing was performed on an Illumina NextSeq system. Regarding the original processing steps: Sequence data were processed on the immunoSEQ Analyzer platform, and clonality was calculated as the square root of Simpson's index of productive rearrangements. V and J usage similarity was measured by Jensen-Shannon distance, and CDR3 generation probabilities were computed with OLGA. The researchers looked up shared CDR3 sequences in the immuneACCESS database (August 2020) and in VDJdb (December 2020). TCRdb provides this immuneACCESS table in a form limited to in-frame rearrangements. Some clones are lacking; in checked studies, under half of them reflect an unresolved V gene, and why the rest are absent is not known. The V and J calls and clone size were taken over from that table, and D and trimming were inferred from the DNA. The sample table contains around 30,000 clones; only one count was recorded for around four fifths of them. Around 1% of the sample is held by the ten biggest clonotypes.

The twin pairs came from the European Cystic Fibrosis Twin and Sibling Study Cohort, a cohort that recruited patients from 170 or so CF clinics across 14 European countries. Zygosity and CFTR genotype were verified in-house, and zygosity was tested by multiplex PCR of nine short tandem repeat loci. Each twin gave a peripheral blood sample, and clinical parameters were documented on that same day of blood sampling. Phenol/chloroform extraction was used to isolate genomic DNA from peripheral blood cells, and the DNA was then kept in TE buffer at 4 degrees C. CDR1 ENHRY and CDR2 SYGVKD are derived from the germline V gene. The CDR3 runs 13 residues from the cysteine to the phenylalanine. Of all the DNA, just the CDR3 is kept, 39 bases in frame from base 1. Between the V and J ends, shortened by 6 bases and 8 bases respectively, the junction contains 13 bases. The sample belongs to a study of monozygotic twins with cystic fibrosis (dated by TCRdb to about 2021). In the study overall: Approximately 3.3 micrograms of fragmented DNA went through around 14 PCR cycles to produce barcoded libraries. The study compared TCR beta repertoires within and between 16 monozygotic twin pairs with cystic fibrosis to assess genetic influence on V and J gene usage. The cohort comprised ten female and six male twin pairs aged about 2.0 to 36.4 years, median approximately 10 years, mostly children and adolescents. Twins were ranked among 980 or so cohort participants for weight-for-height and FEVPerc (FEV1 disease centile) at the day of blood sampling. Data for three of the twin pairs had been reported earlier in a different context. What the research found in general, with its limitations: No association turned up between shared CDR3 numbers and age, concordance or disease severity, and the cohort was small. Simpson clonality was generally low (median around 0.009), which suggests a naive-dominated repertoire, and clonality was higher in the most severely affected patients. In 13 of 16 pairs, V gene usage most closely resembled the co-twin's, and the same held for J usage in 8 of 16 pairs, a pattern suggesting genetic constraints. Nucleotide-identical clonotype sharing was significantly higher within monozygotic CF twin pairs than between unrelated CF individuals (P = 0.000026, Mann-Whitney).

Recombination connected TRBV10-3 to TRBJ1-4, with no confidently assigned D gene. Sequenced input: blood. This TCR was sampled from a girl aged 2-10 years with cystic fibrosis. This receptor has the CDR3 CAISPKGREKLFF. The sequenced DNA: TGTGCCATCAGCCCAAAGGGTCGAGAAAAACTGTTTTTT.